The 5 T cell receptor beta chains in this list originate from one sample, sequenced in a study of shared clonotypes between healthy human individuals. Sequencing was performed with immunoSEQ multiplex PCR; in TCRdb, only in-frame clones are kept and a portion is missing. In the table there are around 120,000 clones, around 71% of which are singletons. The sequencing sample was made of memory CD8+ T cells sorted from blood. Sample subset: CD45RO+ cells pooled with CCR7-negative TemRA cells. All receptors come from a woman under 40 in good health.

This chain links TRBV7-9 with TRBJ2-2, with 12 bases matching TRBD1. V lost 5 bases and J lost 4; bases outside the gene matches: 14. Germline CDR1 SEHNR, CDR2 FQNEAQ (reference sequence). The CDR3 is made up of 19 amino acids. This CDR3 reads CASSRRASGQGALTGELFF. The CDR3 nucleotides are TGTGCCAGCAGCCGTAGAGCTTCGGGACAGGGGGCGCTCACCGGGGAGCTGTTTTTT.

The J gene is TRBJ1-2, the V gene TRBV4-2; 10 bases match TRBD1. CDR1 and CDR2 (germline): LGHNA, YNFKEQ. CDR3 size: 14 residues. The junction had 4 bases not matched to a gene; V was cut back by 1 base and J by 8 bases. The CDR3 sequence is CASSQVGTGDGYTF. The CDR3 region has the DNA TGTGCCAGCAGCCAAGTGGGGACAGGGGACGGCTACACCTTC.

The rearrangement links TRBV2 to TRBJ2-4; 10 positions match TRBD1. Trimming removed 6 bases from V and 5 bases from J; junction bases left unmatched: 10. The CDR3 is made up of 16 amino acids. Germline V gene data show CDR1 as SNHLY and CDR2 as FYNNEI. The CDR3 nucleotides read TGTGCCAGCAGGCCAGCCGGGACAGGGGACGAAAACATTCAGTACTTC. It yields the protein CASRPAGTGDENIQYF. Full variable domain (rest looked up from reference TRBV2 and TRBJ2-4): EPEVTQTPSHQVTQMGQEVILRCVPISNHLYFYWYRQILGQKVEFLVSFYNNEISEKSEIFDDQFSVERPDGSNFTLKIRSTKLEDSAMYFCASRPAGTGDENIQYFGAGTRLSVL.

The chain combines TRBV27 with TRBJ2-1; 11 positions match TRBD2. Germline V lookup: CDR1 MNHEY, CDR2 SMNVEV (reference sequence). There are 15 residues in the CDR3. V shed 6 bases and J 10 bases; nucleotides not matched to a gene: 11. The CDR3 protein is CASRGLADSLPEQFF. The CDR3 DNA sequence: TGTGCCAGCAGGGGACTAGCGGACTCCCTACCGGAGCAGTTCTTC.

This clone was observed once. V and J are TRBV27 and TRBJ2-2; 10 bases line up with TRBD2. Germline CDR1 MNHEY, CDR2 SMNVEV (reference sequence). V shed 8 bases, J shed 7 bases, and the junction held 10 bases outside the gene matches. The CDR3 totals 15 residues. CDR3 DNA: TGTGCCAGCGTGCAGGCTAGCGGGAGCGGCGGGGAGCTGTTTTTT. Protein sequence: CASVQASGSGGELFF.